Following are 15 T cell receptor beta chains from one sample sequenced in a study of CD8 T cells in Susac syndrome. When the RNA was reverse transcribed, random hexamers were used with an input of about 0.45 to 1 ug. TCRdb itself ran the immunoSEQ multiplex PCR reads through MiXCR, one entry per CDR3 protein. Of about 120,000 distinct CDR3 sequences in the sample, roughly 94% were seen once. The specimen was CD4+ T cells from PBMCs. The origin of the receptors is a human donor in good health.

The V gene is TRBV6-6, the J gene TRBJ1-2; unclear D gene. The germline gives CDR1 MNHNY, CDR2 SVGAGI (reference sequence). CDR3 size: 14 residues. The germline V and J ends were trimmed by 5 bases and 0 bases, with 10 bases remaining between them. The CDR3 sequence is CASSTSGTNYGYTF. Written as DNA, the CDR3 is TGTGCCAGCAGTACCAGTGGGACTAACTATGGCTACACCTTC.

V usage is TRBV5-1 and J usage is TRBJ2-3; TRBD2 matches 9 bases. This CDR3 region has 15 residues. The germline V gene has CDR1 SGHRS and CDR2 YFSETQ. V lost 6 bases to trimming and J lost 6 bases; unmatched junction nucleotides: 11. In nucleotides, the CDR3 is TGCGCCAGCACCCCCGGCGGGAGGGTCGGGGATACGCAGTATTTT. It translates to CASTPGGRVGDTQYF.

This clonotype has just one count. This chain joins TRBV6-2 or TRBV6-3 and TRBJ1-1, with D possibly matching TRBD1 (5 bases). The CDR3 is made up of 16 amino acids. Germline V gives CDR1 MNHEY, CDR2 SVGEGT. Trimming stripped 2 bases from V and 0 bases from J, with 13 bases between. The CDR3 reads CASSYLQTVLNTEAFF. CDR3 DNA sequence: TGTGCCAGCAGTTACCTACAGACAGTCTTGAACACTGAAGCTTTCTTT.

V is TRBV4-2 and J is TRBJ2-2; 12 nucleotides align to TRBD2. The germline CDR1 and CDR2 sequences are LGHNA and YNFKEQ. CDR3 size: 17 residues. V trimming: 3 bases; J trimming: 4 bases; junction bases outside the gene matches: 6. The CDR3 protein is CASSQSSSGRATGELFF. CDR3 sequence (DNA): TGTGCCAGCAGCCAGTCCTCTAGCGGGAGGGCCACCGGGGAGCTGTTTTTT.

This chain connects TRBV20-1 to TRBJ1-2; 10 bases agree with TRBD1. In germline, CDR1 is DFQATT, CDR2 SNEGSKA (reference sequence). The ends lost 3 bases at V and 4 bases at J; junction bases unmatched: 8. The CDR3 totals 15 residues. The CDR3 bases are TGCAGTGCTAGTGAGACAGGGGGCATCGGCTATGGCTACACCTTC. Its protein is CSASETGGIGYGYTF.

This clonotype was recorded once. The rearrangement uses TRBV20-1 and TRBJ2-1, with D possibly TRBD2 on 6 matching bases. This CDR3 region has 17 residues. Looked up from germline, CDR1 is DFQATT and CDR2 is SNEGSKA (reference sequence). V was clipped by 6 bases and J by 0 bases, with 21 bases between them. CDR3 bases: TGCAGTGCAAACCCGGTGGGGAGCGGGCACTCCTACAATGAGCAGTTCTTC. Its protein product is CSANPVGSGHSYNEQFF.

The rearrangement uses TRBV7-3 and TRBJ2-1; 7 nucleotides match TRBD2. The J segment lost 7 bases and the V segment lost 5 bases, leaving 5 bases of the junction unmatched. The germline V gene encodes CDR1 SGHTA and CDR2 FQGTGA. CDR3 length: 13 amino acids. In DNA, the CDR3 is TGTGCCAGCAGCCGCGGGAGTGTTAATGAGCAGTTCTTC. Translating gives CASSRGSVNEQFF.

J is TRBJ2-7 and V is TRBV20-1, with 7 bases matching TRBD2. V dropped 5 bases and J dropped 7; count of bases not matched to a gene: 14. Germline-derived CDR1 and CDR2 are DFQATT and SNEGSKA (reference sequence). The CDR3 is 14 amino acids. In nucleotides, the CDR3 is TGCAGTGCTCCCAGGGAGGGGATGAGCGGTGAGCAGTACTTC. It codes for CSAPREGMSGEQYF.

J is TRBJ2-7 and V is TRBV2; D uncertain. V shed 4 bases and J shed 1 base, with 2 bases lying between them. CDR3 length: 11 residues. Germline lookup yields CDR1 SNHLY and CDR2 FYNNEI. In DNA form, the CDR3 reads TGTGCCAGCAGTGCGTCCTACGAGCAGTACTTC. Residues: CASSASYEQYF.

The gene calls are TRBV19 and TRBJ2-7; TRBD1 matches 7 bases. V lost 6 bases and J lost 0; bases outside the gene matches: 5. The CDR3 has 14 residues. Looked up from germline, CDR1 is LNHDA and CDR2 is SQIVND (reference sequence). CDR3 amino acids: CASSTDRSSYEQYF. The DNA of the CDR3 is TGTGCCAGTAGCACGGACAGGAGCTCCTACGAGCAGTACTTC.

The chain combines TRBV20-1 with TRBJ2-5; D is unresolved. The CDR3 has 13 amino acids. Germline CDR1 and CDR2: DFQATT and SNEGSKA (reference sequence). The V and J ends lost 3 bases and 7 bases respectively, with 15 bases between them. The CDR3 spells CSARRYSEATQYF. The CDR3 coding sequence is TGCAGTGCTAGGAGATACAGTGAGGCGACCCAGTACTTC.

The genes are TRBV9 and TRBJ2-2, with a tentative D call TRBD1 (5 bases). V lost 2 bases to trimming and J lost 6 bases, with 11 bases between them. This CDR3 has 14 residues. Germline assignment: CDR1 SGDLS and CDR2 YYNGEE. CDR3 sequence: CASSVSRVPGELFF. In DNA, the CDR3 is TGTGCCAGCAGCGTTAGCAGGGTTCCCGGGGAGCTGTTTTTT.

The chain carries TRBV30 and TRBJ2-4, with unresolved D. Between the trimmed V and J ends, which lost 0 bases and 5 bases, there was a span of 11 bases. In germline, CDR1 is GTSNPN, CDR2 SVGIG (reference sequence). This CDR3 region has 14 residues. CDR3 nucleotides: TGTGCCTGGAGTGTAAACTACGCCCAAAACATTCAGTACTTC. Translating gives CAWSVNYAQNIQYF.

V usage is TRBV5-1 and J usage is TRBJ2-1; TRBD2 might be the D (5 bases). The CDR3 runs 15 residues. Trimming cost V 0 bases and J 7 bases, with 14 bases left between them. Germline CDR1 reads SGHRS; CDR2 reads YFSETQ. The CDR3 region is CASSLASEGWNEQFF. DNA for the CDR3: TGCGCCAGCAGCTTGGCATCCGAGGGTTGGAATGAGCAGTTCTTC.

V usage is TRBV19 and J usage is TRBJ2-1; D is unresolved. Germline CDR1 LNHDA, CDR2 SQIVND (reference sequence). The ends were cut back, 7 bases at V and 10 bases at J, with 20 bases in the middle. The CDR3 extends over 14 amino acids. CDR3 nucleotides: TGTGCCAGTATCCCCTCATCCAACCCCGGAGAGCAGTTCTTC. Translation gives CASIPSSNPGEQFF. Full variable domain (missing parts from reference TRBV19 and TRBJ2-1): DGGITQSPKYLFRKEGQNVTLSCEQNLNHDAMYWYRQDPGQGLRLIYYSQIVNDFQKGDIAEGYSVSREKKESFPLTVTSAQKNPTAFYLCASIPSSNPGEQFFGPGTRLTVL.